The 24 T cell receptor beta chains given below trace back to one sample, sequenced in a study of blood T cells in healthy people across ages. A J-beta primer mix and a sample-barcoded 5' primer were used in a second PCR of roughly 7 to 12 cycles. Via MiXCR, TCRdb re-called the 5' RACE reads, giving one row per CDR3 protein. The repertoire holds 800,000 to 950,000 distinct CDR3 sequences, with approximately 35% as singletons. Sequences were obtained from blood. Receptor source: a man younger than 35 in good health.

The DNA for the CDR3 is TGTGCCAGCAGCCCCTTTGGTTTCGATGAGCAGTACTTC. Protein sequence: CASSPFGFDEQYF. The V gene is TRBV5-6, the J gene TRBJ2-7; D call uncertain. Germline assignment: CDR1 SGHDT and CDR2 YYEEEE. The V gene lost 4 bases and the J gene lost 7 bases, with 15 bases spanning the gap. The length of the CDR3 is 13 residues. Full variable domain (rest looked up from reference TRBV5-6 and TRBJ2-7): DAGVTQSPTHLIKTRGQQVTLRCSPKSGHDTVSWYQQALGQGPQFIFQYYEEEERQRGNFPDRFSGHQFPNYSSELNVNALLLGDSALYLCASSPFGFDEQYFGPGTRLTVT.

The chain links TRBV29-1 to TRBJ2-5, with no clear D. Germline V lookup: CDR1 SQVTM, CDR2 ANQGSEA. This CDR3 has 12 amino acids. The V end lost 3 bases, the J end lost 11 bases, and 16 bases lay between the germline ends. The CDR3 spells CSVDGRYNEQYF. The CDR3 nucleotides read TGCAGCGTTGACGGCCGGTACAATGAGCAGTACTTC.

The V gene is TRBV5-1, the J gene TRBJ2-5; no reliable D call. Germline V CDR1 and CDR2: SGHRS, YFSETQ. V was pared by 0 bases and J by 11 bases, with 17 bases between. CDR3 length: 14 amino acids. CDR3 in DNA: TGCGCCAGCAGCTTGGGGGCAGAGTACAATGAGCAGTACTTC. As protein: CASSLGAEYNEQYF.

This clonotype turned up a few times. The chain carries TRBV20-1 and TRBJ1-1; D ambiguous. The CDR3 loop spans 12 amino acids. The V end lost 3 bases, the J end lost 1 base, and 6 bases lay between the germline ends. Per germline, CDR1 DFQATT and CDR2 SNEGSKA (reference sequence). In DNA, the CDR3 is TGCAGTGCTAGGGGTCCGAACACTGAAGCTTTCTTT. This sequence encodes CSARGPNTEAFF.

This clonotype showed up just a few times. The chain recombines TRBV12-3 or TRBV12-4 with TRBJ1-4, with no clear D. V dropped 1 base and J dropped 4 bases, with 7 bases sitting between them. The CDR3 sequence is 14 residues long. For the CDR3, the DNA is TGTGCCAGCAGTTTAGTTTGGAGTAATGAAAAACTGTTTTTT. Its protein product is CASSLVWSNEKLFF.

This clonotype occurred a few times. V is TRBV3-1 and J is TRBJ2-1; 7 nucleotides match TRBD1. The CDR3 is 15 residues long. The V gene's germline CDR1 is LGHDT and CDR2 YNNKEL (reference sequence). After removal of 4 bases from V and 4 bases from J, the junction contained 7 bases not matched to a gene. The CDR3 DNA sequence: TGTGCCAGCAGCCCGCCGGGACAGAGTTACAATGAGCAGTTCTTC. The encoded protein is CASSPPGQSYNEQFF.

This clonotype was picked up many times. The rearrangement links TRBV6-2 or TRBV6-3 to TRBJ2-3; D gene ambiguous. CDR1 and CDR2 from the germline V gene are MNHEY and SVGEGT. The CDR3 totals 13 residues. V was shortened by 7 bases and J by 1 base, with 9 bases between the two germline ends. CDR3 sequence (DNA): TGTGCCAGCACCCGCGCCGGCACAGATACGCAGTATTTT. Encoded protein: CASTRAGTDTQYF.

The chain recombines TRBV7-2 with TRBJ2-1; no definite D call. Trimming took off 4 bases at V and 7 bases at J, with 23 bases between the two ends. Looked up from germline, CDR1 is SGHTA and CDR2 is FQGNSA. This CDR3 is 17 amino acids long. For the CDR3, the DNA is TGTGCCAGCAGCTCAGACCAGTACCGGCCTTTAGGGAATGAGCAGTTCTTC. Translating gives CASSSDQYRPLGNEQFF.

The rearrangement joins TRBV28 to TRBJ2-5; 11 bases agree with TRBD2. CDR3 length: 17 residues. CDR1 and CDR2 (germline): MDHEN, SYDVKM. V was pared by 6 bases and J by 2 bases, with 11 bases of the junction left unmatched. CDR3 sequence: CASSLAGGLPLQETQYF. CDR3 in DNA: TGTGCCAGCAGCCTAGCGGGGGGCCTTCCCCTTCAAGAGACCCAGTACTTC.

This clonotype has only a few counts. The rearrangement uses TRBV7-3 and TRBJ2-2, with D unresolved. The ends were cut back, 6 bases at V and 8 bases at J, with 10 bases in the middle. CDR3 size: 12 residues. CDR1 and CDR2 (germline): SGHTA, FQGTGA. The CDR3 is CASRAVEGELFF. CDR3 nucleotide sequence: TGTGCCAGCAGGGCAGTGGAGGGGGAGCTGTTTTTT. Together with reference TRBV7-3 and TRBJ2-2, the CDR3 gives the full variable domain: GAGVSQTPSNKVTEKGKYVELRCDPISGHTALYWYRQSLGQGPEFLIYFQGTGAADDSGLPNDRFFAVRPEGSVSTLKIQRTERGDSAVYLCASRAVEGELFFGEGSRLTVL.

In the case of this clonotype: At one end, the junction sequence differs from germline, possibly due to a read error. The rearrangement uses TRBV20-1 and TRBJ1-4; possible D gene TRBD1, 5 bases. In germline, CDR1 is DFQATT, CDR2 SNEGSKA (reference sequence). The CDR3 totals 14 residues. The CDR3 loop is CSATGTTLGEKPFF. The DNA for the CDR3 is TGCAGTGCGACGGGGACCACCCTGGGTGAAAAACCGTTTTTT.

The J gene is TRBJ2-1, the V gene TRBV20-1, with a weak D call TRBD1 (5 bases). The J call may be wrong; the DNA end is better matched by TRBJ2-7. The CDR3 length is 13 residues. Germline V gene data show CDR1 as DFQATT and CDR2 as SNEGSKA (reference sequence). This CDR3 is CSLPGNSYNEQYF. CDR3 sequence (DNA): TGCAGCCTCCCAGGGAACTCCTACAATGAGCAGTACTTC.

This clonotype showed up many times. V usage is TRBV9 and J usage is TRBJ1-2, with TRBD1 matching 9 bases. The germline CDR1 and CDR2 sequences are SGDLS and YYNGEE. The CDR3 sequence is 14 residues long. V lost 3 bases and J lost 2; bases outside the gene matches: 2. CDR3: CASSDGTGNYGYTF. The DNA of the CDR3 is TGTGCCAGCAGCGACGGGACAGGGAACTATGGCTACACCTTC.

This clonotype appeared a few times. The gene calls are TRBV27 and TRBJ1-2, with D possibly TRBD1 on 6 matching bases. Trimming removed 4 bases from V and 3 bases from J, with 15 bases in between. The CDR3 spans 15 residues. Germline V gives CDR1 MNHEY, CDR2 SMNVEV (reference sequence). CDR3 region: CASSSKGGSYYGYTF. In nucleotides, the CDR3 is TGTGCCAGCAGTTCGAAGGGGGGGTCTTACTATGGCTACACCTTC.

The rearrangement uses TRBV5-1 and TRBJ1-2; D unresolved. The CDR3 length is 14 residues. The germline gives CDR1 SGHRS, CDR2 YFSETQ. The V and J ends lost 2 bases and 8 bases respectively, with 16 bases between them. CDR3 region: CASSFDGQPDGYTF. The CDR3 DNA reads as TGCGCCAGCAGCTTCGACGGCCAACCCGACGGCTACACCTTC.

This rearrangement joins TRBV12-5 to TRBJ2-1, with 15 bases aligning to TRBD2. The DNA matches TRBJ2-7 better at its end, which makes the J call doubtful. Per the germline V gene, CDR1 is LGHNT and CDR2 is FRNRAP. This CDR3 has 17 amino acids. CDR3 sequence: CASVPTTGTSGRNEQYF. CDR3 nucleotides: TGTGCTAGTGTTCCGACGACCGGGACTAGCGGGAGGAATGAGCAGTACTTC.

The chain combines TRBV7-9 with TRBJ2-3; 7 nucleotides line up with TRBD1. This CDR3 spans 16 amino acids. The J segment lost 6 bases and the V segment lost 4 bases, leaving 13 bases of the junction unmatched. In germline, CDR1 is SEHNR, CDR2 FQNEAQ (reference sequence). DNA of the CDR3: TGTGCCAGCAGCTCCCCGGGACAGCCGAACACCGATACGCAGTATTTT. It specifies CASSSPGQPNTDTQYF.

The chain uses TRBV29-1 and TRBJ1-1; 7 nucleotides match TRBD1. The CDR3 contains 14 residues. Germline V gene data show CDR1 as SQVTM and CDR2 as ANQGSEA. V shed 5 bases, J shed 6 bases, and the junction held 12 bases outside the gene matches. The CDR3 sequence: CSVYPGQSSAEAFF. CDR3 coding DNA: TGCAGCGTTTACCCGGGACAGTCTTCCGCTGAAGCTTTCTTT.

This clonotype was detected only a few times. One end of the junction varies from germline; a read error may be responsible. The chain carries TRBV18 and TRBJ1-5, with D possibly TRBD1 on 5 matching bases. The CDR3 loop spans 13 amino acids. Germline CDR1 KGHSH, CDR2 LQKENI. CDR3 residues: CASSPMGDQPQHF. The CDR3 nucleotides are TGTGCCAGCTCACCAATGGGGGATCAGCCTCAGCATTTT.

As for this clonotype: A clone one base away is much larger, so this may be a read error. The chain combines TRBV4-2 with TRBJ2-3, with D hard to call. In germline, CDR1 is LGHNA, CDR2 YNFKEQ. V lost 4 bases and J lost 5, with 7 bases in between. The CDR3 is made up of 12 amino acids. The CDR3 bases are TGTGCCAGCAGCCCGACCGAAGATACGCAGTATTTT. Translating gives CASSPTEDTQYF.

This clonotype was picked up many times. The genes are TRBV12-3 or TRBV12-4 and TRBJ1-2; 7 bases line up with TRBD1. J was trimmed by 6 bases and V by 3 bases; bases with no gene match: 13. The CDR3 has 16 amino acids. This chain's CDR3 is CASSFGDREYSDGYTF. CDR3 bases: TGTGCCAGCAGTTTTGGAGACAGGGAATATTCGGATGGCTACACCTTC.

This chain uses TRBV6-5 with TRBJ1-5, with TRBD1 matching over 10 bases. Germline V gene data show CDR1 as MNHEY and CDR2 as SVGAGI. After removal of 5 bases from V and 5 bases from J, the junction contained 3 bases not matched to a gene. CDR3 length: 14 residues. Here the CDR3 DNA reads TGTGCCAGCAGTCCTGACAGGGGGCATCAGCCCCAGCATTTT. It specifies CASSPDRGHQPQHF.

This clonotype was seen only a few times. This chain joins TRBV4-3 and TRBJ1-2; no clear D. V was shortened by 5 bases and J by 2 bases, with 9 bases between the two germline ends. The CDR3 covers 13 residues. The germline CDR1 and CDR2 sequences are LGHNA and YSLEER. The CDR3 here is CASSERANYGYTF. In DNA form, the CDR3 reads TGCGCCAGCAGCGAACGGGCCAACTATGGCTACACCTTC.

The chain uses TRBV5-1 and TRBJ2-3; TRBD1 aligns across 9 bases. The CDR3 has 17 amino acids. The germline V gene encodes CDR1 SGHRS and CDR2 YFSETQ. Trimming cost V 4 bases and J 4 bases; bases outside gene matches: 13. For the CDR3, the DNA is TGCGCCAGCAGCCTAGAACCGGGACAGGGTAGCGCAGATACGCAGTATTTT. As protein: CASSLEPGQGSADTQYF.